This T cell receptor (beta chain) stems from a study of beta chain features in type 1 diabetes. General study results and limits: Significant though moderate, a shortening of TCRB CDR3s appeared in all four CD4+ subsets of Type 1 diabetes patients. At VDJ recombination sites, type 1 diabetes patients had fewer insertions and more deleted nucleotides. A potential PCR bias toward shorter templates would be equal in patient and control samples.

This clone was recorded a few times. The antigen remains undetermined. The same CDR3 can be traced to other DNA sequences in this sample. CDR3 size: 16 residues. Trimming cost V 0 bases and J 2 bases, with 9 bases left between them. The germline V gene encodes CDR1 SGHRS and CDR2 YFSETQ. Every isolated RNA sample was fully reverse transcribed, so sequencing captured expressed TCRB transcripts. Only in-frame clones appear in the TCRdb table, and some are missing; sequencing was by immunoSEQ multiplex PCR. In the table there are about 160,000 clones, roughly 8% of which are singletons. The rearrangement links TRBV5-1 to TRBJ2-6; possibly TRBD1 for D (5 bases). The sequence was collected from a woman between 35 and 50 years old with type 1 diabetes. Sequencing was performed on central memory CD4+ T cells from blood. CDR3 in DNA: TGCGCCAGCAGCTTGGCCACAGGACCTGGGGCCAACGTCCTGACTTTC. Its protein is CASSLATGPGANVLTF.